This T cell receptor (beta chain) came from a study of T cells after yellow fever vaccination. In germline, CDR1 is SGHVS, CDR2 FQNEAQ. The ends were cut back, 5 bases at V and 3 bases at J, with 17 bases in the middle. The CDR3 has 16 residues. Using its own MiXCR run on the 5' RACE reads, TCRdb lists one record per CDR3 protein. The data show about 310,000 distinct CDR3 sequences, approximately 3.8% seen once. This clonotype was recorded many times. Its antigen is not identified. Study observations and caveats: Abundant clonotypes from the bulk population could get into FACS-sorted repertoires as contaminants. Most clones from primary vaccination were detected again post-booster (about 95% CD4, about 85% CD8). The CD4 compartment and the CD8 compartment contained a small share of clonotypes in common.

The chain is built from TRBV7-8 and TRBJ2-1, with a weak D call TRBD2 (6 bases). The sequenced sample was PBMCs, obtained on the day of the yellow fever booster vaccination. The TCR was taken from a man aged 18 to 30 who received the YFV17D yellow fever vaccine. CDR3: CASSRRRGRFYNEQFF. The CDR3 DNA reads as TGTGCCAGCAGCCGTCGACGGGGGAGGTTCTACAATGAGCAGTTCTTC.